This T cell receptor (beta chain) was observed in a study of cytomegalovirus exposure and HLA in healthy donors. As for this clone: Antigen unknown.

Study-wide results and limits: There were fewer than 200 TCR beta chains listed as cytomegalovirus-associated.

The assay was immunoSEQ multiplex PCR, and TCRdb's table has in-frame clones only and misses some. The data show 120,000 or so clones, 85% to 90% seen once. This receptor was identified in a woman aged 18-29 years in good health and CMV-seronegative. The sequencing sample was made of PBMCs.

The CDR3 DNA sequence: TGTGCCAGCAGCCCCAACCGCCTATTAAGCTCCTACAATGAGCAGTTCTTC. Translating it yields CASSPNRLLSSYNEQFF. The chain links TRBV7-6 to TRBJ2-1; D is undetermined. V dropped 5 bases and J dropped 0 bases, with 17 bases sitting between them. The CDR3 has 17 amino acids. Germline V lookup: CDR1 SGHVS, CDR2 FNYEAQ.